The sequence of this T cell receptor (beta chain) was determined in a study of post-analysis software for immune sequencing data. Findings of the study overall: Analysis by F measure revealed that same-batch samples clustered strongly together.

The table lists this clonotype with a few counts. Antigen specificity is unknown. The TCR beta cDNA libraries contained unique molecular identifiers. TCRdb analysed the PCR reads with MiXCR anew, one entry per CDR3 protein. The sample lists around 700,000 distinct CDR3 sequences; 55% to 60% were seen once. The source of this sequence is a girl aged 2-9 years with multiple sclerosis. Sequenced: blood.

For the CDR3, the DNA is TGCAGCAGGCAGGGGGCCCGGAATGAGCAGTTCTTC. Its protein is CSRQGARNEQFF. This chain links TRBV29-1 with TRBJ2-1; the match to TRBD1 covers 8 bases. The CDR3 runs to 12 residues. The trim removed 8 bases at V and 7 bases at J, leaving 7 bases unmatched. CDR1 is SQVTM and CDR2 is ANQGSEA in the germline V gene.